This T cell receptor (beta chain) was observed in a study of shared clonotypes between healthy human individuals. This table comes from immunoSEQ multiplex PCR, and its TCRdb copy is limited to in-frame clones, with some not included. The table lists roughly 1,800,000 clones, about 95% of them singletons. Terminally differentiated effector memory CD45RA+ cells were excluded by CCR7 positive selection of CD45RO-negative cells. Within Nashville, Tennessee resided all donors, each a Caucasian adult. Input material: naive CD8+ T cells sorted from blood. The sequence derives from a man younger than 35 in good health.

The CDR3 region has the DNA TGTGCCAGCAGTTACAACGGGGAAAATTCACCCCTCCACTTT. It encodes CASSYNGENSPLHF. This chain uses TRBV6-6 with TRBJ1-6; D not certain. The germline V gene encodes CDR1 MNHNY and CDR2 SVGAGI (reference sequence). The V gene lost 2 bases and the J gene lost 7 bases, with 9 bases spanning the gap. The CDR3 is made up of 14 amino acids.